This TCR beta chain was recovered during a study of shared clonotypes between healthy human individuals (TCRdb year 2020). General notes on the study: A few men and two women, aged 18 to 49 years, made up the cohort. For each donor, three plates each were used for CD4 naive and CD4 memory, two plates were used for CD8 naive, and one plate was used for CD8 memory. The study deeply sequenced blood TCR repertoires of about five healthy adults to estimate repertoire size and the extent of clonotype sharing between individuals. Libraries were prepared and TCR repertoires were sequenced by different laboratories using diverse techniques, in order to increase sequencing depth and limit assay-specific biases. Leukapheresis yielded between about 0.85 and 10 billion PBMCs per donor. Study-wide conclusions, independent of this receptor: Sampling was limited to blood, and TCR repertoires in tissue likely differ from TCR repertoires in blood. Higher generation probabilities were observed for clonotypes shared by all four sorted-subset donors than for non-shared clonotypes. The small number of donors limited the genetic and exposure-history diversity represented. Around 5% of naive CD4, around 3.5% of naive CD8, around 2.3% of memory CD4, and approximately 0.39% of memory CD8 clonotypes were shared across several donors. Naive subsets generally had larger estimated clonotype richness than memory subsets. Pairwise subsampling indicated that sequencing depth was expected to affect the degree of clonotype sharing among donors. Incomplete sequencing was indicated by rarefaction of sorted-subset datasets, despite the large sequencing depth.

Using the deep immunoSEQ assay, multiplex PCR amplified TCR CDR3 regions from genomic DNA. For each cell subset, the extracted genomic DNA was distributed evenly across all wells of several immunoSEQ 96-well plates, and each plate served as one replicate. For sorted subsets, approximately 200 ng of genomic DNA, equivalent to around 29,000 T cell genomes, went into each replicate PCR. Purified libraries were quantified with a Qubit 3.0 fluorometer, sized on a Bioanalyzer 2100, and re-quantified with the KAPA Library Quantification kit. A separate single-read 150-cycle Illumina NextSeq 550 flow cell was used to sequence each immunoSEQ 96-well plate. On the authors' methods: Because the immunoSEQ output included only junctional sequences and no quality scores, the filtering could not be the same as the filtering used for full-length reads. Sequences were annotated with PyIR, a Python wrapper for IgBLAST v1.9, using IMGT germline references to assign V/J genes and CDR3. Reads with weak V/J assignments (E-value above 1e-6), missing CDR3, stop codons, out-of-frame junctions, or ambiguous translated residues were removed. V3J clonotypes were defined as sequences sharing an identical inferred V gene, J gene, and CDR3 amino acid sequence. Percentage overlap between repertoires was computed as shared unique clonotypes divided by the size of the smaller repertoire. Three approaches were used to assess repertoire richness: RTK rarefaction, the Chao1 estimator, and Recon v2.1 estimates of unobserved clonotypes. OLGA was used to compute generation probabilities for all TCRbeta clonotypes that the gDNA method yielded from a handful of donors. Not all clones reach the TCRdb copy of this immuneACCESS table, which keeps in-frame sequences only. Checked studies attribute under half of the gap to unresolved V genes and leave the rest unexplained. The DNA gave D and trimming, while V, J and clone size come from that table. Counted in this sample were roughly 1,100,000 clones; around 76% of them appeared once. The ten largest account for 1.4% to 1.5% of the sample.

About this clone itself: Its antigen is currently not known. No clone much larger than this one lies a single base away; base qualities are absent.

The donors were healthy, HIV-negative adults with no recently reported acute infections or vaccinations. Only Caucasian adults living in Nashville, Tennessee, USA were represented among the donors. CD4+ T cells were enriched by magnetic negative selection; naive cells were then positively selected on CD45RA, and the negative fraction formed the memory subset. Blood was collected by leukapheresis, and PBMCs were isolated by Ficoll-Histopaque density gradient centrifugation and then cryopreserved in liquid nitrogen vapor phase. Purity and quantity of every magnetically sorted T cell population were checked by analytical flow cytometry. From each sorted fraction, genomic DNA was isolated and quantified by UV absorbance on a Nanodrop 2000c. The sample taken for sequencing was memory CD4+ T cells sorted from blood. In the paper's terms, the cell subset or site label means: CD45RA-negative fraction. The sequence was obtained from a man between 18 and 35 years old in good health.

This receptor has the CDR3 CASSLNPPGWEGFYEQYF. The base sequence is TGTGCCAGCAGCTTAAACCCCCCAGGGTGGGAGGGCTTCTACGAGCAGTACTTC. Recombination joined TRBV7-6 with TRBJ2-7; 7 bases in between match TRBD2. Inclusive of the bounding cysteine and phenylalanine, the CDR3 is 18 residues long. Only the CDR3 DNA stays, 54 bases, in frame from base 1. Clipping removes 2 bases from V and 3 bases from J, with 16 as the unmatched junction base count. The germline V gene sets CDR1 to SGHVS and CDR2 to FNYEAQ.